This TCR beta chain emerged from a study of shared clonotypes between healthy human individuals. Study-wide context: Three plates were used per donor for CD4 naive, three for CD4 memory, two for CD8 naive and one for CD8 memory.

CDR3 length: 14 residues. Deletions cut 2 bases from V and 0 bases from J, with 7 bases between. Germline lookup yields CDR1 SGHRS and CDR2 YFSETQ. HIV-negative, healthy adults without recent acute infections or vaccinations were the donors. General study findings and limits: Against clonotypes common to all four donors, non-shared ones had lower generation probabilities. Specimens sampled were limited to blood, with tissue repertoires likely differing.

This table comes from immunoSEQ multiplex PCR, and its TCRdb copy is limited to in-frame clones, with some not included. The sample holds about 1.5 million clones; 95% to 99% are singletons and the top ten take roughly 0.45%. In regard to this clone: Its antigen remains unidentified. The same CDR3 can be traced to other DNA sequences in this sample.

The chain is built from TRBV5-1 and TRBJ2-3; TRBD2 might be the D (6 bases). Sequencing input: naive CD4+ T cells sorted from blood. Indicated subset: CD45RA+ positively selected. The sequence came from a young man in good health. CDR3 bases: TGCGCCAGCAGCTTTGGGGGGAGCACAGATACGCAGTATTTT. Amino acid sequence: CASSFGGSTDTQYF. Full variable domain (outside the CDR3, taken from reference TRBV5-1 and TRBJ2-3): KAGVTQTPRYLIKTRGQQVTLSCSPISGHRSVSWYQQTPGQGLQFLFEYFSETQRNKGNFPGRFSGRQFSNSRSEMNVSTLELGDSALYLCASSFGGSTDTQYFGPGTRLTVL.